The TCR beta chain under discussion was sequenced for a study of blood T cell repertoires in COVID-19. Study-wide background: Italy, Spain and the United States were the sources of the convalescent and acute COVID-19 samples. Sample material is recorded as cDNA or gDNA derived from T cells, B-cell-depleted T cells, or PBMCs.

The CDR3 has 15 residues. Trimming took 6 bases from V and 0 from J, leaving 9 bases between them. Germline V gives CDR1 LNHDA, CDR2 SQIVND (reference sequence). Authors' processing steps: Cell counts per sample came from amplifying reference gene primers. Measured with immunoSEQ multiplex PCR; TCRdb has only the in-frame clones, and not every one. V, J and clone size were drawn from that table, and D and trimming were deduced from the DNA. The sample lists about 360,000 clones, around 90% occurring once. The sequencing input was peripheral blood. The TCR sequence derives from a human donor in a cohort sampled during active COVID-19. This chain joins TRBV19 and TRBJ1-6; D is possibly TRBD1 (5 bases). The CDR3 sequence is CASSPDSSYNSPLHF. In nucleotides, the CDR3 is TGTGCCAGTAGCCCTGACAGCTCCTATAATTCACCCCTCCACTTT.